The rows below give T cell receptor beta chains drawn from one sample of a study of cytomegalovirus exposure and HLA in healthy donors. TCRdb's copy holds only in-frame clones and misses some; the assay was immunoSEQ multiplex PCR. This sample's table reports about 110,000 clones. The sequencing sample was made of PBMCs. The receptor source for this set is a man aged 35-49 years in good health and CMV-seropositive. CDR3s leave out the opening cysteine and the closing phenylalanine or tryptophan.

V gene	J gene	CDR3 protein
TRBV7-9	TRBJ2-1	ASSFRLAVPNEQF
TRBV19	TRBJ2-3	ASSIGLAGSAYTQY
TRBV15	TRBJ1-1	ATSRGGRGTTEAF
TRBV29-1	TRBJ2-1	SDMGLAWGNEQF
TRBV7-3	TRBJ1-6	ASSFRAGENSPFH
TRBV7-3	TRBJ2-1	ASSPAGPYNEQF
TRBV28	TRBJ2-1	ASSLRQEQF
TRBV30	TRBJ2-7	AWSVLGTGEQY
TRBV28	TRBJ1-2	ASRPGDPNYGYT
TRBV28	TRBJ2-7	ASSAPGTVSYEQY
TRBV29-1	.	SVEGADRGVTYEQY
TRBV10-1	TRBJ2-5	ASSAGGETQY
TRBV19	TRBJ1-2	ASKSGQGAFSYT
TRBV11-2	TRBJ2-7	ASSFRQGVSYEQY
TRBV5-4	TRBJ1-1	ASSSGQGVWGAF
TRBV5-8	TRBJ2-1	ASSSGTRMGNEQF
TRBV5-4	TRBJ2-7	ASSYLRDRGPYEQY
TRBV6-5	TRBJ2-2	ASIQGYTGELF
TRBV28	TRBJ2-2	ASSLRLAGSGTGELF
TRBV28	TRBJ1-2	ASSSRTGRGGYT
TRBV19	TRBJ1-1	ASSKPTGYTEAF
TRBV5-4	TRBJ2-7	ASSLVGQGARSAEQY
TRBV12-5	TRBJ1-1	ASGRGTEAF
TRBV4-2	TRBJ1-5	ASSQTRDNNQPQH
TRBV4-1	TRBJ2-1	ASSPPSGRRYNEQF
TRBV25-1	TRBJ1-5	ATRTHRRRRVGQPQH
TRBV5-6	TRBJ2-1	ASRFKTSGRAYEQF
TRBV5-4	TRBJ2-2	ASSLVNRGTGELF
TRBV19	TRBJ1-1	ASSTFPRGLNTEAF
TRBV28	TRBJ1-5	ATLRGGSQPQH
TRBV27	TRBJ2-4	ASSSGRGLAKNIQY
TRBV29-1	TRBJ2-7	SVETGEASYEQY
TRBV2	TRBJ1-4	ASSVRQTEGEKLF
TRBV28	TRBJ1-2	AGTRAGGSYGYT
TRBV28	TRBJ2-5	ASSSGRGETQY
TRBV11-2	TRBJ2-3	ASINGIRPDTQY
TRBV18	TRBJ1-1	ASSPDRVWTEAF
TRBV13	TRBJ1-1	ASSLTGVLNTEAF
TRBV19	TRBJ2-5	ASSIGGNRETQY
TRBV7-2	TRBJ2-2	ASSLGHRGGTGELF
TRBV2	TRBJ2-2	ASRSPVTGELF
TRBV7-2	TRBJ1-5	ASSPTGGNQPQH
TRBV9	TRBJ2-5	ASSVVGGVQETQY
TRBV27	TRBJ2-7	ASSPYRGRPYEQY
TRBV6-6	TRBJ1-3	ASRGLGRSSGNTIY
TRBV9	TRBJ2-1	ASTPRELAGFYNEQF
TRBV11-3	TRBJ2-7	ASSAGTPSSYEQY
TRBV6-1	TRBJ1-5	ASSWDRETSQH